Below, 14 T cell receptor beta chains from the same sample are listed, as sequenced in a study of neurological immune-mediated disorders. Time point defined: longitudinal time-point 1 (baseline). TCRdb passed the 5' RACE reads through MiXCR, listing each CDR3 protein once. The repertoire holds tens of thousands of distinct CDR3 sequences, with about an eighth as singletons. Sequences were obtained from PBMCs. Source of these receptors: a female donor with HTLV-1-associated myelopathy (HAM/TSP).

This clonotype was detected once. The chain combines TRBV4-1 with TRBJ2-3; 7 bases line up with TRBD1. Germline lookup yields CDR1 MGHRA and CDR2 YSYEKL. After removal of 8 bases from V and 4 bases from J, the junction contained 3 bases not matched to a gene. The CDR3 is 12 amino acids. CDR3 residues: CASQGGADTQYF. CDR3 sequence (DNA): TGCGCCAGCCAAGGGGGCGCAGATACGCAGTATTTT.

This chain uses TRBV5-6 with TRBJ2-1, with TRBD1 identical over 8 bases. CDR3 length: 16 residues. Germline-derived CDR1 and CDR2 are SGHDT and YYEEEE. V was pared by 4 bases and J by 0 bases, with 6 bases of the junction left unmatched. The CDR3 protein is CASSTGTGGSYNEQFF. CDR3 in DNA: TGTGCCAGCAGCACCGGGACAGGAGGCTCCTACAATGAGCAGTTCTTC.

The rearrangement uses TRBV9 and TRBJ2-3; D could derive from TRBD1 or TRBD2 (5 bases each). Trimming cost V 2 bases and J 4 bases, with 14 bases left between them. The CDR3 is 15 amino acids. Germline assignment: CDR1 SGDLS and CDR2 YYNGEE. CDR3 protein: CASSVVGAGADTQYF. CDR3 nucleotide sequence: TGTGCCAGCAGCGTCGTCGGGGCGGGCGCAGATACGCAGTATTTT.

This clonotype was recorded at least ten times. The chain has TRBV28 and TRBJ1-5; D possibly corresponds to TRBD1 (5 bases). Per the germline V gene, CDR1 is MDHEN and CDR2 is SYDVKM. V shed 5 bases and J shed 5 bases, with 19 bases lying between them. CDR3 size: 16 residues. The CDR3 region is CASSRAGHTRDQPQHF. The CDR3 DNA sequence: TGTGCCAGCAGTCGCGCAGGACATACTAGAGATCAGCCCCAGCATTTT.

Ten or more counts support this clonotype. The chain uses TRBV5-5 and TRBJ1-5; possible D gene TRBD1, 6 bases. V was pared by 1 base and J by 1 base, with 12 bases between. In germline, CDR1 is SGHKS, CDR2 YYEKEE (reference sequence). CDR3 length equals 16 residues. DNA of the CDR3: TGTGCCAGCAGCTTGAATTCTGGACAGAGCAATCAGCCCCAGCATTTT. Its translation is CASSLNSGQSNQPQHF.

The V gene is TRBV19, the J gene TRBJ2-1, with TRBD2 matching 12 bases. V shed 1 base, J shed 10 bases, and the junction held 5 bases outside the gene matches. Germline-derived CDR1 and CDR2 are LNHDA and SQIVND (reference sequence). The CDR3 consists of 15 residues. The chain's CDR3 is CASSIASGGAGEQFF. The CDR3 coding sequence is TGTGCCAGTAGTATAGCTAGCGGGGGGGCCGGGGAGCAGTTCTTC.

This clonotype was picked up many times. V gene TRBV4-1 combines with J gene TRBJ2-1; no clear D. CDR3 length equals 14 residues. The germline V gene has CDR1 MGHRA and CDR2 YSYEKL. With 0 bases removed from V and 6 bases from J, the gap between germline ends came to 9 bases. CDR3 bases: TGCGCCAGCAGCCAAGATACCGGACCCAATGAGCAGTTCTTC. The encoded protein is CASSQDTGPNEQFF.

This clonotype was picked up many times. The CDR3 protein is CASSLAQPGNEQFF. The CDR3 DNA sequence: TGTGCCAGCAGCTTAGCACAGCCCGGTAATGAGCAGTTCTTC. The gene calls are TRBV7-9 and TRBJ2-1; the D is unclear. This CDR3 spans 14 amino acids. CDR1 and CDR2 from the germline V gene are SEHNR and FQNEAQ (reference sequence). V lost 0 bases to trimming and J lost 7 bases, with 10 bases between them.

This sequence joins TRBV24-1 and TRBJ2-2; 9 bases fit TRBD1. CDR3 length equals 17 residues. After removal of 7 bases from V and 2 bases from J, the junction contained 10 bases not matched to a gene. Germline CDR1 is KGHDR and CDR2 is SFDVKD. The DNA of the CDR3 is TGTGCCACCAGCCAACCCTCGGGACAGGGAAACACCGGGGAGCTGTTTTTT. Encoded protein: CATSQPSGQGNTGELFF.

The chain employs TRBV12-3 or TRBV12-4 and TRBJ2-3, with 9 nucleotides matching TRBD2. This CDR3 is built from 17 residues. V lost 0 bases, J lost 4 bases, and 8 bases stayed unmatched. The DNA of the CDR3 is TGTGCCAGCAGTTTAGCCAGGGGGAGCGGGGGGCCAGATACGCAGTATTTT. This codes for CASSLARGSGGPDTQYF.

This clonotype was observed at least ten times. This chain uses TRBV4-1 with TRBJ1-2; 8 bases map to TRBD1. The CDR3 covers 18 residues. After removal of 2 bases from V and 4 bases from J, the junction contained 15 bases not matched to a gene. Per germline, CDR1 MGHRA and CDR2 YSYEKL. The CDR3 reads CASSQNFVSGTGVYGYTF. CDR3 bases: TGCGCCAGCAGCCAAAACTTCGTGTCCGGGACAGGAGTCTATGGCTACACCTTC.

This clonotype was found many times. The genes are TRBV20-1 and TRBJ1-2, with D perhaps matching TRBD1 (6 bases). This CDR3 has 15 amino acids. The V end lost 0 bases, the J end lost 3 bases, and 14 bases lay between the germline ends. Germline CDR1 reads DFQATT; CDR2 reads SNEGSKA (reference sequence). The chain's CDR3 is CSARDNTWTDYGYTF. The CDR3 region has the DNA TGCAGTGCTAGAGATAATACATGGACAGACTATGGCTACACCTTC.

This clonotype showed up many times. The genes are TRBV7-9 and TRBJ1-5; a weak D match, TRBD1 (5 bases). Germline CDR1 and CDR2: SEHNR and FQNEAQ (reference sequence). The CDR3 has 17 amino acids. The germline V and J ends were trimmed by 1 base and 0 bases, with 13 bases remaining between them. CDR3 nucleotide sequence: TGTGCCAGCAGCTTAGACAGGCCAGGGAATAGCAATCAGCCCCAGCATTTT. Translated, it gives CASSLDRPGNSNQPQHF.

The sample holds many counts of this clonotype. The chain has TRBV7-2 and TRBJ2-2; D not resolved. This CDR3 contains 16 residues. The V gene lost 2 bases and the J gene lost 0 bases, with 10 bases spanning the gap. Germline V gene data show CDR1 as SGHTA and CDR2 as FQGNSA. The CDR3 DNA follows: TGTGCCAGCAGCTTATTTGTGGGGACGAACACCGGGGAGCTGTTTTTT. Protein sequence: CASSLFVGTNTGELFF.